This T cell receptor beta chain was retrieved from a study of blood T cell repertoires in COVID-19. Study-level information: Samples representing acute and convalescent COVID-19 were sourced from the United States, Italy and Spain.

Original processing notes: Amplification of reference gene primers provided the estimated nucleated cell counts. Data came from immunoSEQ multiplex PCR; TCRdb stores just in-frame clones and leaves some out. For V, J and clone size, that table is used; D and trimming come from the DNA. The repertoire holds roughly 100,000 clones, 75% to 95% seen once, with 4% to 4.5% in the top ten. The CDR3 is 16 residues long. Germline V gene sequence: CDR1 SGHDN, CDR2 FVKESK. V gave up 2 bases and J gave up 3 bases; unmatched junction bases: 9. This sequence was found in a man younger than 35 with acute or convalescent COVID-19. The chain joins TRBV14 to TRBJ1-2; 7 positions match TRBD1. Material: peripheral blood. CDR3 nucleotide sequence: TGTGCCAGCAGCCAAACCCTGAGTACAGGGGACTATGGCTACACCTTC. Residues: CASSQTLSTGDYGYTF.